What follows is one TCR beta chain and its context. The antigen is unknown. The V end was cut by 6 bases, the J end by 2 bases, with 13 bases between. The CDR3 covers 14 residues. Germline assignment: CDR1 ENHRY and CDR2 SYGVKD. The sample originates from a study of identical twins. Overall study results and limits: Conclusions were drawn cross-sectionally by statistical analysis, without following the same donors. Excess low generation probability was seen in twin-shared out-of-frame alpha sequences.

TCRdb re-analysed the 5' RACE reads in MiXCR, keeping a single row per CDR3 protein. The table lists 400,000 to 650,000 distinct CDR3 sequences, approximately 22% of them singletons. Separately, the same data were catalogued under a study of T cells expressing NK-cell markers. As reported in that work: In about six donors, dominant CD3+CD56+NKG2C+ clonotypes ranked among the top 10 CD8+ clonotypes.

J is TRBJ1-1 and V is TRBV10-3; D might be TRBD1 (5 bases). This clonotype originated in a woman aged 18-29 years in good health. Sequenced: CD4+ T cells sorted from blood. CDR3 region: CAISVQGYNTEAFF. CDR3 coding DNA: TGTGCCATCAGCGTCCAGGGTTATAACACTGAAGCTTTCTTT.